This T cell receptor beta chain was profiled in a study of cytomegalovirus exposure and HLA in healthy donors. Both 60 Vbeta primers and 13 Jbeta primers went into the PCR. Sequencing used immunoSEQ multiplex PCR; TCRdb keeps in-frame clones, though not all of them. The data show about 200,000 clones, more than 60% seen once. The CDR3 is 13 amino acids. Unmatched junction bases numbered 2, after V lost 4 bases and J lost 2 bases. The germline V gene has CDR1 SGHRS and CDR2 YFSETQ. V gene TRBV5-1 combines with J gene TRBJ1-2; 7 bases agree with TRBD1. Sequences were obtained from PBMCs. The TCR comes from a man between 50 and 59 years old in good health and CMV-seronegative. The CDR3: CASSKDRNYGYTF. CDR3 in DNA: TGCGCCAGCAGCAAGGACAGGAACTATGGCTACACCTTC. The full variable domain, rest sourced from reference TRBV5-1 and TRBJ1-2, is KAGVTQTPRYLIKTRGQQVTLSCSPISGHRSVSWYQQTPGQGLQFLFEYFSETQRNKGNFPGRFSGRQFSNSRSEMNVSTLELGDSALYLCASSKDRNYGYTFGSGTRLTVV.